The clone carrying this TCR beta chain was observed a handful of times. Its matching antigen is unknown. The sample belongs to a study of T-cell memory formation after mild COVID-19. Study context: Among the donors, TCR clusters were largely specific to each donor.

CDR3 length: 14 amino acids. The V gene's germline CDR1 is MNHNY and CDR2 SVGAGI (reference sequence). The J segment lost 6 bases and the V segment lost 8 bases, leaving 9 bases of the junction unmatched. 5'RACE primed at constant segments yielded TCR alpha and TCR beta cDNA libraries bearing sample barcodes and UMIs. Via MiXCR, TCRdb re-called the 5' RACE reads, giving one row per CDR3 protein. The data contain about 430,000 distinct CDR3 sequences, about 24% of them singletons. Whole-study findings and limits: Clones that shrank (day 15 to 85) were balanced CD4/CD8, whereas later expanders leaned CD4+. Some clones that responded were present in memory (sampled pre-infection), which suggests cross-reactive memory joined.

Sequenced sample: PBMCs or a T cell subset sorted from them (not recorded which). This chain links TRBV6-6 with TRBJ1-2, with 10 bases fitting TRBD1. This clonotype originated in an adult woman who had mild COVID-19 (a few samples of this study predate the infection). Cell type and time point are not known. The CDR3 spells CASDGQGGTNGYTF. DNA for the CDR3: TGTGCCAGCGACGGACAGGGGGGTACGAATGGCTACACCTTC.